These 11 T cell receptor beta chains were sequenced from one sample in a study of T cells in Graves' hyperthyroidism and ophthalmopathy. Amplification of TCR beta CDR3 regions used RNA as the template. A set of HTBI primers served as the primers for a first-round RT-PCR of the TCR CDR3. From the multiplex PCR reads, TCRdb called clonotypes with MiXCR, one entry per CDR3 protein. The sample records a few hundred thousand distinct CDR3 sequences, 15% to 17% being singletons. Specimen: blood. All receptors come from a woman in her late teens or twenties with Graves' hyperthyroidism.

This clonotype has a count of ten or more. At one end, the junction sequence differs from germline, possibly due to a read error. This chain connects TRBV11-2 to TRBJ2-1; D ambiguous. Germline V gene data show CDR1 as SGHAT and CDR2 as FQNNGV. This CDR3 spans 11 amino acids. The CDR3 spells CASSLDYEQFF. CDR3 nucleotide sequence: TGTGCCAGCAGCCTAGACTATGAGCAGTTCTTC.

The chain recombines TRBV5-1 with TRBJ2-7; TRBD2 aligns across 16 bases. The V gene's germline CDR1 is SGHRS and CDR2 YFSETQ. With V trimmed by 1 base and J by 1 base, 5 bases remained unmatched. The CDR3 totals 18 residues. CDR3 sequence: CASSLKGLAGGPSYEQYF. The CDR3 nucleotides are TGCGCCAGCAGCTTGAAGGGACTAGCGGGAGGGCCGTCCTACGAGCAGTACTTC.

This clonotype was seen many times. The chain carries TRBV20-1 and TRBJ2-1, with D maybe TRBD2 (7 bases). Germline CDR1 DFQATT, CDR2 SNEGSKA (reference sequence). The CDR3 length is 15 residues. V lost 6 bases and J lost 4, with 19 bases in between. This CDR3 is CSASWGRDTYNEQFF. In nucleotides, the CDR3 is TGCAGTGCAAGTTGGGGGAGGGACACATACAATGAGCAGTTCTTC.

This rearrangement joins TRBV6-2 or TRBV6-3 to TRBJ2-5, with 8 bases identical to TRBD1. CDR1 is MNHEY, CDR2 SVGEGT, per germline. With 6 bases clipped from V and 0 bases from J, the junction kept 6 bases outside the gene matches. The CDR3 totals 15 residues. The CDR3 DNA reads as TGTGCCAGCAGCCGGACAGGGATGTACCAAGAGACCCAGTACTTC. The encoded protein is CASSRTGMYQETQYF.

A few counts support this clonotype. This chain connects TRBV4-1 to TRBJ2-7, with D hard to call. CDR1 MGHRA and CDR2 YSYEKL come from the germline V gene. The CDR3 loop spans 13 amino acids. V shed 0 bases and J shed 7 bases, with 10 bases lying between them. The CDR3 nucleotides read TGCGCCAGCAGCCAAGAGGGGATGGGTGAGCAGTACTTC. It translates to CASSQEGMGEQYF.

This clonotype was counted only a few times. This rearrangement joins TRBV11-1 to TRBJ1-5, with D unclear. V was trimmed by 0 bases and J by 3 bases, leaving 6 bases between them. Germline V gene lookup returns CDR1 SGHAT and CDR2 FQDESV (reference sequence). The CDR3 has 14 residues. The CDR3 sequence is CASSLAGPNQPQHF. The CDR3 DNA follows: TGTGCCAGCAGCTTAGCCGGCCCCAATCAGCCCCAGCATTTT.

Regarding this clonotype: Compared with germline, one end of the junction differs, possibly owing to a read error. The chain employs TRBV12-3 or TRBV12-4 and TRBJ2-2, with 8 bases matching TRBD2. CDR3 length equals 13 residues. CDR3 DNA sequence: TGTGCCAGCAGTCGGGGACCGGGAGGGGAACTGTTTTTT. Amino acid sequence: CASSRGPGGELFF.

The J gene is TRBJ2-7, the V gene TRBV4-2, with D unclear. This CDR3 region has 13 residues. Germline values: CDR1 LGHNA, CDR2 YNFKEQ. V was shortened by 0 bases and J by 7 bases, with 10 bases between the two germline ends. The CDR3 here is CASSQDGVGEQYF. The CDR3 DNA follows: TGTGCCAGCAGCCAAGACGGTGTGGGGGAGCAGTACTTC.

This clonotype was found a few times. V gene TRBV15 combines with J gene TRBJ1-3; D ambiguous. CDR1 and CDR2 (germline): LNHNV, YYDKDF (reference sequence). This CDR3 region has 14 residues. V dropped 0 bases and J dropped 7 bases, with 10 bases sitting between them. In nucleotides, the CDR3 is TGTGCCACCAGCAGAGATCTAGGGTGGAACACCATATATTTT. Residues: CATSRDLGWNTIYF. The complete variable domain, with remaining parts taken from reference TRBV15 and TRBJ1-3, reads DAMVIQNPRYQVTQFGKPVTLSCSQTLNHNVMYWYQQKSSQAPKLLFHYYDKDFNNEADTPDNFQSRRPNTSFCFLDIRSPGLGDTAMYLCATSRDLGWNTIYFGEGSWLTVV.

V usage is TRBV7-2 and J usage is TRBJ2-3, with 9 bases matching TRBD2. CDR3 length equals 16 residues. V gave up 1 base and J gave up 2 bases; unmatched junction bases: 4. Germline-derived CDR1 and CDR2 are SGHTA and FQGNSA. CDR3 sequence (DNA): TGTGCCAGCAGCTTAGAGGCTAGCGGGACCACAGATACGCAGTATTTT. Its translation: CASSLEASGTTDTQYF.

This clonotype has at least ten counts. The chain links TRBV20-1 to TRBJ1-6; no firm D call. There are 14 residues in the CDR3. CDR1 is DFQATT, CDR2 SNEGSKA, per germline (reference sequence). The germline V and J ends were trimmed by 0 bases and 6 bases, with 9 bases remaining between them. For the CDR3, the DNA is TGCAGTGCTAGAGATTCACCTTTTAATTCACCCCTCCACTTT. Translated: CSARDSPFNSPLHF.